This entry describes one TCR beta chain. Its antigen is undetermined. CDR3 length: 16 amino acids. V shed 5 bases and J shed 0 bases, with 11 bases lying between them. Looked up from germline, CDR1 is ENHRY and CDR2 is SYGVKD. These data are taken from a study of OX40 agonist ivuxolimab in advanced cancers. Background on the study: Ivuxolimab, an antibody acting as an agonist of OX40 (CD134), was used to treat patients. The dose-escalation cohort had hepatocellular carcinoma, melanoma, renal cell or head and neck cancer. Study-wide results and limits: Some patients who did not respond also had low normalized T-cell clonal expansion.

The protocol was immunoSEQ multiplex PCR, while the TCRdb copy is restricted to in-frame clones and leaves out a portion. Of 60,000 to 75,000 clones listed, around 93% are singletons. The J gene is TRBJ2-6, the V gene TRBV10-3; D call uncertain. The sequence was collected from an adult with an advanced solid tumor such as melanoma, head and neck, liver or kidney cancer. The sequenced sample was CD4+ or CD8+ T cells sorted from blood, obtained in a trial of the OX40 agonist ivuxolimab. This chain's CDR3 is CAISPGSSSGANVLTF. CDR3 in DNA: TGTGCCATCAGTCCGGGTTCAAGCTCTGGGGCCAACGTCCTGACTTTC.